The 21 T cell receptor beta chains below were found in one sample sequenced in a study of molecular identifiers for immune sequencing clone quantification. TCRdb reanalysed the PCR reads using MiXCR and keeps one entry per CDR3 protein. The repertoire holds 9,500 to 15,000 distinct CDR3 sequences, 18% seen once, with over 1.2% in the top ten. Sequencing was performed on naive CD8+ T cells from blood, with Jurkat cell RNA spiked in. Subset denoted: FACS-sorted CD8+CD4-CCR7+CD45RA+ naive T cells. The receptors stem from a human donor in good health. Some libraries in this study had Jurkat cell RNA spiked in.

Ten or more counts support this clonotype. The junction departs from the called germline gene at one end, perhaps through a read error. The chain couples TRBV7-3 to TRBJ2-3; 10 nucleotides line up with TRBD2. The CDR3 totals 16 residues. Looked up from germline, CDR1 is SGHTA and CDR2 is FQGTGA. CDR3 nucleotides: TGTGCCAGCAGCGTAACTGGGACTAGCGGCACAGATACGCAGTATTTT. It yields the protein CASSVTGTSGTDTQYF.

This clonotype was found a few times. This chain links TRBV11-2 with TRBJ2-4, with D perhaps given as TRBD1 or TRBD2 (5 bases each). Germline CDR1 reads SGHAT; CDR2 reads FQNNGV. V was clipped by 4 bases and J by 8 bases, with 12 bases between them. This CDR3 comprises 13 residues. In nucleotides, the CDR3 is TGTGCCAGCAGCTCCCTCCGAGGGGACATTCAGTACTTC. This encodes CASSSLRGDIQYF.

By frequency in the sample, this clonotype is medium-sized. This rearrangement joins TRBV28 to TRBJ2-3; no definite D call. The V gene's germline CDR1 is MDHEN and CDR2 SYDVKM. CDR3 length equals 13 residues. V was clipped by 6 bases and J by 1 base, with 8 bases between them. CDR3 sequence: CASSYRGTDTQYF. Written as DNA, the CDR3 is TGTGCCAGCAGCTATCGGGGCACAGATACGCAGTATTTT.

This clonotype was seen at least ten times. The chain recombines TRBV11-3 with TRBJ2-1, with 10 bases aligning to TRBD2. Looked up from germline, CDR1 is SGHNT and CDR2 is YENEEA. The CDR3 has 16 residues. V shed 5 bases, J shed 6 bases, and the junction held 10 bases outside the gene matches. The CDR3 DNA follows: TGTGCCAGCAGCCTCCAACTAGCGGGATATTTCAATGAGCAGTTCTTC. Translated, it gives CASSLQLAGYFNEQFF.

This clonotype ranks as medium-sized. The rearrangement uses TRBV20-1 and TRBJ2-3, with 11 bases lining up with TRBD2. Looked up from germline, CDR1 is DFQATT and CDR2 is SNEGSKA (reference sequence). V trimming: 3 bases; J trimming: 0 bases; junction bases outside the gene matches: 11. The CDR3 is made up of 18 amino acids. The CDR3 region is CSARGLADRSSSTDTQYF. DNA for the CDR3: TGCAGTGCTAGGGGACTAGCGGACAGATCATCTAGCACAGATACGCAGTATTTT.

V gene TRBV4-1 combines with J gene TRBJ2-3; 9 nucleotides align to TRBD2. With 4 bases clipped from V and 1 base from J, the junction kept 12 bases outside the gene matches. CDR1 is MGHRA, CDR2 YSYEKL, per germline. This CDR3 region has 18 residues. In DNA, the CDR3 is TGCGCCAGCAGCCTCCGACTAATAGCGGGAGTAGGCACAGATACGCAGTATTTT. It translates to CASSLRLIAGVGTDTQYF.

The chain couples TRBV7-9 to TRBJ1-4, with TRBD1 matching 10 bases. Germline CDR1 and CDR2: SEHNR and FQNEAQ (reference sequence). The length of the CDR3 is 16 residues. After removal of 3 bases from V and 16 bases from J, the junction contained 17 bases not matched to a gene. The DNA of the CDR3 is TGTGCCAGCAGCTTCGACAGGGGGCATGGTGGAGAAAAGCAGTTTTTT. This encodes CASSFDRGHGGEKQFF.

This clonotype was counted ten times or more. The gene calls are TRBV3-1 and TRBJ2-2; 11 bases align to TRBD2. V dropped 5 bases and J dropped 4; count of bases not matched to a gene: 12. Per germline, CDR1 LGHDT and CDR2 YNNKEL (reference sequence). The CDR3 spans 18 residues. CDR3 coding DNA: TGTGCCAGCAGCGCTACAACCGGGACTAGCGGCGCCACCGGGGAGCTGTTTTTT. Translating gives CASSATTGTSGATGELFF.

The V call is TRBV6-5, the J call TRBJ2-1; 11 positions agree with TRBD2. The CDR3 consists of 16 residues. From germline, CDR1 is MNHEY and CDR2 SVGAGI. V was clipped by 0 bases and J by 8 bases; unmatched bases: 6. CDR3 sequence: CASSYSRTSGSYEQFF. The CDR3 nucleotides read TGTGCCAGCAGTTACTCGAGAACTAGCGGGAGCTATGAGCAGTTCTTC.

This clonotype ranks as medium-sized. This rearrangement joins TRBV20-1 to TRBJ2-3, with D perhaps assigned TRBD1 or TRBD2 (5 bases each). Germline V lookup: CDR1 DFQATT, CDR2 SNEGSKA (reference sequence). The CDR3 runs 17 residues. V lost 0 bases to trimming and J lost 4 bases, with 20 bases between them. In DNA form, the CDR3 reads TGCAGTGCTAGAGATGGGGTTGTAGCCGGGGCCGCAGATACGCAGTATTTT. It codes for CSARDGVVAGAADTQYF.

By share, this clonotype counts as medium-sized. This chain links TRBV7-2 with TRBJ1-2, with D unresolved. Per the germline V gene, CDR1 is SGHTA and CDR2 is FQGNSA. V was shortened by 0 bases and J by 1 base, with 12 bases between the two germline ends. The CDR3 contains 16 residues. The CDR3 here is CASSLAPAGYNYGYTF. CDR3 sequence (DNA): TGTGCCAGCAGCTTAGCGCCGGCAGGTTATAACTATGGCTACACCTTC.

This clonotype is medium-sized (0.01 to 0.1%) within its sample. The chain combines TRBV15 with TRBJ1-1; TRBD1 matches at 7 bases. V lost 2 bases and J lost 3; bases outside the gene matches: 3. From germline, CDR1 is LNHNV and CDR2 YYDKDF (reference sequence). This CDR3 is built from 14 residues. The CDR3 DNA follows: TGTGCCACCAGCAGAAGGACAGGTCACACTGAAGCTTTCTTT. This translates into CATSRRTGHTEAFF. The complete variable domain, with remaining parts taken from reference TRBV15 and TRBJ1-1, reads DAMVIQNPRYQVTQFGKPVTLSCSQTLNHNVMYWYQQKSSQAPKLLFHYYDKDFNNEADTPDNFQSRRPNTSFCFLDIRSPGLGDTAMYLCATSRRTGHTEAFFGQGTRLTVV.

A remark on this clonotype: A clone one base away is much larger, so this may be a read error. The CDR3 carries no conserved terminal phenylalanine or tryptophan, so it likely arises from a read error. The rearrangement links TRBV19 to TRBJ2-7, with 7 bases lining up with TRBD1. CDR3 length: 13 amino acids. The junction had 8 bases not matched to a gene; V was cut back by 9 bases and J by 3 bases. Germline assignment: CDR1 LNHDA and CDR2 SQIVND (reference sequence). The CDR3 DNA sequence: TGTGCCAGCTCCCCGGGACAGAGCTACGAGCAGTACTCC. Its translation: CASSPGQSYEQYS.

This clonotype was detected a few times. An end of the junction does not agree with germline; a read error may underlie this. The CDR3 coding sequence is TGTACCACCAGCAGAGATTATTCCCTAGGGACTAGCGGGATCGAGCAGTACTTC. Translated, it gives CTTSRDYSLGTSGIEQYF. V is TRBV15 and J is TRBJ2-7; 13 bases align to TRBD2. The CDR3 is made up of 18 amino acids. Germline lookup yields CDR1 LNHNV and CDR2 YYDKDF (reference sequence). Filled out from reference TRBV15 and TRBJ2-7, the complete variable domain reads DAMVIQNPRYQVTQFGKPVTLSCSQTLNHNVMYWYQQKSSQAPKLLFHYYDKDFNNEADTPDNFQSRRPNTSFCFLDIRSPGLGDTAMYLCTTSRDYSLGTSGIEQYFGPGTRLTVT.

Details on this clonotype: A read error may account for a junction end that differs from germline. The chain links TRBV27 to TRBJ2-1; 7 bases are a match to TRBD1. The CDR3 loop spans 14 amino acids. Germline V gene sequence: CDR1 MNHEY, CDR2 SMNVEV (reference sequence). The CDR3 loop is CASSLLGQVSERFF. The CDR3 coding sequence is TGTGCCAGCAGTTTATTAGGACAGGTTAGTGAGCGGTTCTTC.

By frequency in the sample, this clonotype is medium-sized (0.01 to 0.1%). The chain is built from TRBV12-3 or TRBV12-4 and TRBJ2-3; D tentatively fits TRBD1 or TRBD2 (6 bases each). This CDR3 is 16 amino acids long. Trimming stripped 0 bases from V and 6 bases from J, with 16 bases between. The CDR3 is CASSLAGGPIVDTQYF. DNA of the CDR3: TGTGCCAGCAGTTTAGCGGGGGGCCCAATTGTTGATACGCAGTATTTT.

About this clonotype: The junction does not match germline at one end; this may be a read error. The V gene is TRBV9, the J gene TRBJ2-3; the match to TRBD2 covers 11 bases. CDR3 length: 16 amino acids. CDR1 is SGDLS, CDR2 YYNGEE, per germline. CDR3 nucleotides: TGTGCCAGCAGCGGGGGACTAGCGGCTAGCACAGATGCGCAGTATTTT. Its translation: CASSGGLAASTDAQYF.

This clonotype was detected only a few times. The chain carries TRBV23-1 and TRBJ2-5; 8 nucleotides line up with TRBD2. TRBV23-1 is filed as an ORF, its function uncertain. This CDR3 has 16 residues. V dropped 3 bases and J dropped 3; count of bases not matched to a gene: 9. The CDR3 DNA reads as TGCGCCAGCAGTCAGTCTGGGGGACTAGTGAAAGAGACCCAGTACTTC. This codes for CASSQSGGLVKETQYF.

This clonotype appeared many times. The rearrangement links TRBV6-5 to TRBJ1-1; D is unclear. CDR1 is MNHEY and CDR2 is SVGAGI in the germline V gene. Between the trimmed V and J ends, which lost 0 bases and 5 bases, there was a span of 7 bases. CDR3 size: 13 residues. The CDR3: CASSYSRWTEAFF. CDR3 in DNA: TGTGCCAGCAGTTACTCCAGGTGGACTGAAGCTTTCTTT.

There are a few counts of this clonotype. A read error may be the cause here, since a much bigger clone is one base away. This sequence joins TRBV29-1 and TRBJ2-5; D is undetermined. Germline CDR1 reads SQVTM; CDR2 reads ANQGSEA. Between the trimmed V and J ends, which lost 7 bases and 3 bases, there was a span of 15 bases. This CDR3 has 13 residues. CDR3: CSAASWVEETQYF. As DNA, the CDR3 is TGCAGCGCCGCGAGTTGGGTCGAAGAGACCCAGTACTTC.

Regarding this clonotype: A much larger clone differs by one base, so this may be a read error. The genes are TRBV7-6 and TRBJ2-2, with 13 bases aligning to TRBD2. Unmatched junction bases numbered 15, after V lost 2 bases and J lost 6 bases. This CDR3 contains 20 residues. Germline-derived CDR1 and CDR2 are SGHVS and FNYEAQ. CDR3 loop: CASSLPEVATSGRIAGELFF. As DNA, the CDR3 is TGTGCCAGCAGCTTACCAGAGGTAGCGACTAGCGGGAGGATTGCCGGGGAGCTGTTTTTT.